This is a list of T cell receptor beta chains from one sample in a study of radiotherapy plus CTLA-4 blockade in lung cancer. Repertoires were generated with immunoSEQ multiplex PCR, while TCRdb's copy carries only in-frame clones and drops some. Of 85,000 to 120,000 clones listed, 70% to 90% are singletons. The sample in question was peripheral blood, obtained from a patient treated with radiotherapy plus ipilimumab. Source of these receptors: a human donor with non-small cell lung cancer that progressed on radiotherapy plus ipilimumab. Some clones in this sample may be carry-over from other donors' samples. Both conserved end residues are part of each CDR3. A D gene is named only where the DNA matches it firmly. Size tells how often a clone was seen (once, few, many) or the class of an expanded clone, and some rows leave it out.

j_call | v_call | d_call | clone_size | cdr3_aa | cdr3_nt
TRBJ1-5 | TRBV6-1 | . | few | CASSEALEGAGQPQHF | TGTGCCAGCAGTGAAGCGCTGGAGGGCGCGGGACAGCCCCAGCATTTT
TRBJ1-1 | TRBV7-9 | . | . | CASSNKGGTEAFF | TGTGCCAGCAGTAATAAAGGGGGGACTGAAGCTTTCTTT
TRBJ2-7 | TRBV7-6 | TRBD1 | . | CASSLQGQPNEQYF | TGTGCCAGCAGCCTCCAGGGACAGCCGAATGAGCAGTACTTC
TRBJ1-2 | TRBV9 | TRBD1 | . | CASSPDREYGYTF | TGTGCCAGCAGCCCTGACAGGGAGTATGGCTACACCTTC
TRBJ1-5 | TRBV28 | . | . | CASRRPGLAGNQPQHF | TGTGCCAGCAGACGCCCCGGATTGGCGGGCAATCAGCCCCAGCATTTT
TRBJ2-2 | TRBV4-3 | . | . | CASSRGTANTGELFF | TGCGCCAGCAGCCGCGGGACAGCGAACACCGGGGAGCTGTTTTTT
TRBJ2-5 | TRBV5-1 | . | . | CASSLVEARGAQYF | TGCGCCAGCAGCTTGGTAGAAGCGAGGGGAGCCCAGTACTTC
TRBJ2-2 | TRBV11-1 | . | . | CASSWAPNTGELFF | TGTGCCAGCAGCTGGGCCCCGAACACCGGGGAGCTGTTTTTT
TRBJ2-5 | TRBV5-1 | TRBD2 | . | CASSSRGLAGVETQYF | TGCGCCAGCAGCTCCCGGGGACTAGCGGGGGTAGAGACCCAGTACTTC
TRBJ2-5 | TRBV9 | TRBD1 | . | CASSPRTGAETQYF | TGTGCCAGCAGCCCAAGGACAGGGGCTGAGACCCAGTACTTC
TRBJ2-5 | TRBV7-3 | . | . | CASSLGETQHF | TGTGCCAGCAGCTTGGGGGAGACCCAGCACTTC
TRBJ2-3 | TRBV7-9 | . | . | CATSDGRADTQYF | TGTGCCACCTCCGACGGGCGGGCAGATACGCAGTATTTT
TRBJ2-7 | TRBV10-3 | . | few | CAISDPPFEQYF | TGTGCCATCAGTGATCCCCCCTTCGAGCAGTACTTC
TRBJ2-7 | TRBV15 | . | . | CATSRDRGYEQYF | TGTGCCACCAGCAGAGATCGGGGATACGAGCAGTACTTC
TRBJ1-1 | TRBV7-8 | . | . | CASSPTTLRRNTEAFF | TGTGCCAGCAGCCCAACGACACTGAGGAGGAACACTGAAGCTTTCTTT
TRBJ2-7 | TRBV7-9 | . | . | CASTRLGPTYEQYF | TGTGCCAGCACCAGGCTCGGGCCAACCTACGAGCAGTACTTC
TRBJ1-2 | TRBV6-5 | . | . | CASSLTGDPNYGYTF | TGTGCCAGCAGCCTAACAGGAGATCCAAACTATGGCTACACCTTC
TRBJ1-6 | TRBV6-5 | TRBD1 | . | CASSLYGDSIPRPLHF | TGTGCCAGCAGTTTATACGGGGACAGCATTCCCCGGCCCCTCCACTTT
TRBJ2-7 | TRBV19 | TRBD1 | . | CASRETGGYEQYF | TGTGCCAGTAGAGAGACAGGGGGATACGAGCAGTACTTC
TRBJ1-3 | TRBV7-6 | . | . | CASSQNPGSGNTIYF | TGTGCCAGCAGTCAAAACCCGGGGAGTGGAAACACCATATATTTT